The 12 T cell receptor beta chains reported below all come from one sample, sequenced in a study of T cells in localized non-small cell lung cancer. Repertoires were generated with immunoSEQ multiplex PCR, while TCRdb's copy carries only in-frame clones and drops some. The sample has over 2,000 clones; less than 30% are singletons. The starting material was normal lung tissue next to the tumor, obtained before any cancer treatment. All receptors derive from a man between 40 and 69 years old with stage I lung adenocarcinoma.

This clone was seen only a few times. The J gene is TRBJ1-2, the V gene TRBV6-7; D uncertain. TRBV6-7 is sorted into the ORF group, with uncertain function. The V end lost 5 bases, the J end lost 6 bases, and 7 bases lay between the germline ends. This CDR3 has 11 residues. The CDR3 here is CASSVSDGYTF. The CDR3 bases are TGTGCCAGCAGTGTCTCGGATGGCTACACCTTC.

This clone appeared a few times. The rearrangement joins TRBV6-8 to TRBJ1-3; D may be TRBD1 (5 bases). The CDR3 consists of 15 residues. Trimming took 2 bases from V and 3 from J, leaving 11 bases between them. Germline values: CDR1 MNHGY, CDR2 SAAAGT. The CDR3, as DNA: TGTGCCAGCAGTTACCCCGGGGGGTTTGGAAACACCATATATTTT. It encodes CASSYPGGFGNTIYF.

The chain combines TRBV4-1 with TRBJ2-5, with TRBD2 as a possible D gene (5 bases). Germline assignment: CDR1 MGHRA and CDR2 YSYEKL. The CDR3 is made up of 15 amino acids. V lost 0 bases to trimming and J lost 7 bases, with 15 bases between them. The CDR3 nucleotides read TGCGCCAGCAGCCAAGAAACGGGATTGTCGGGGACCCAGTACTTC. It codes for CASSQETGLSGTQYF.

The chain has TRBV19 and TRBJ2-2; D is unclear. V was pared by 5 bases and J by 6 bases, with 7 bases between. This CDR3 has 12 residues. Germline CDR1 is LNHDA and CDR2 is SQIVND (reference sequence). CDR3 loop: CASSPRAGELFF. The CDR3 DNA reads TGTGCCAGTAGTCCCCGCGCCGGGGAGCTGTTTTTT. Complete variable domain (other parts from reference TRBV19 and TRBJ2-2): DGGITQSPKYLFRKEGQNVTLSCEQNLNHDAMYWYRQDPGQGLRLIYYSQIVNDFQKGDIAEGYSVSREKKESFPLTVTSAQKNPTAFYLCASSPRAGELFFGEGSRLTVL.

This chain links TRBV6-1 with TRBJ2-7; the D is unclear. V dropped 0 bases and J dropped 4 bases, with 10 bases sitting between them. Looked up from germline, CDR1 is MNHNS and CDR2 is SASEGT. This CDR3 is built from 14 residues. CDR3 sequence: CASSEALFRYEQYF. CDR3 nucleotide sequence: TGTGCCAGCAGTGAAGCGCTATTTAGGTACGAGCAGTACTTC.

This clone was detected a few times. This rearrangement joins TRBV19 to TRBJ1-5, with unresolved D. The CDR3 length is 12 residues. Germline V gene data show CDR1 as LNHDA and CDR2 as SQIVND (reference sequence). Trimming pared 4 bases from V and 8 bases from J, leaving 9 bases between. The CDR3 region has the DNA TGTGCCAGTAGTAACAGCAGAAAGCCCCAGCATTTT. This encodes CASSNSRKPQHF.

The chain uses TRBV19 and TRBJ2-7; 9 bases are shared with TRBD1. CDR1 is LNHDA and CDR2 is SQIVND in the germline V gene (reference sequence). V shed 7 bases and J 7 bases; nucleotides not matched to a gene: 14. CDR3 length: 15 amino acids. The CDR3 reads CASTGRGQGLNEQYF. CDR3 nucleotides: TGTGCCAGTACGGGGCGGGGACAGGGACTTAATGAGCAGTACTTC.

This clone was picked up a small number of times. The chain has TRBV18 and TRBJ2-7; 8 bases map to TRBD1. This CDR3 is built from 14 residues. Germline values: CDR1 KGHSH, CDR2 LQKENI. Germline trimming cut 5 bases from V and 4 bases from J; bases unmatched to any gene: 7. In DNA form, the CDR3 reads TGTGCCAGCTCAGGGGCCGGGACAGGTTACGAGCAGTACTTC. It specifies CASSGAGTGYEQYF.

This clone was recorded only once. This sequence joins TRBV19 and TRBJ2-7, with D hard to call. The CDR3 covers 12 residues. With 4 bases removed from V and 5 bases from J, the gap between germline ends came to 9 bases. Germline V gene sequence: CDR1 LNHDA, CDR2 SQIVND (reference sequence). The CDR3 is CASSTRLDEQYF. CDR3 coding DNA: TGTGCCAGTAGTACGCGACTTGACGAGCAGTACTTC.

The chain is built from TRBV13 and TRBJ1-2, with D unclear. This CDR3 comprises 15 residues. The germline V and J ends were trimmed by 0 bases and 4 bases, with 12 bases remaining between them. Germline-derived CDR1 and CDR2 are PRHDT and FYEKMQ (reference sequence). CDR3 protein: CASSLGQVISYGYTF. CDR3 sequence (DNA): TGTGCCAGCAGCTTAGGCCAGGTGATTTCCTATGGCTACACCTTC.

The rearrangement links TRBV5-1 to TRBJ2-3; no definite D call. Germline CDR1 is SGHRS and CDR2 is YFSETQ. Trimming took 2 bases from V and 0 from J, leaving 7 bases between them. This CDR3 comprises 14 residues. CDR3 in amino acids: CASSLKGSTDTQYF. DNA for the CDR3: TGCGCCAGCAGCTTAAAGGGAAGCACAGATACGCAGTATTTT.

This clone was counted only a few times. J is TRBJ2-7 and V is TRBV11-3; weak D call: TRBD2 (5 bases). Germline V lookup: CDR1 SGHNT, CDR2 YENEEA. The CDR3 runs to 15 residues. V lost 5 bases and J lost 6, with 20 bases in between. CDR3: CASSQVMGVGLEQYF. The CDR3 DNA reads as TGTGCCAGCAGCCAAGTAATGGGAGTTGGGCTCGAGCAGTACTTC.